This TCR beta chain comes out of a study of OX40 agonist ivuxolimab in advanced cancers. On the study more broadly: Intravenous ivuxolimab at 0.01 to 10 mg/kg was given to patients every 2 weeks. One hepatocellular carcinoma and a couple of cutaneous melanoma patients partially responded.

Trimming removed 0 bases from V and 4 bases from J, with 20 bases in between. Germline V lookup: CDR1 SGHNT, CDR2 YYREEE (reference sequence). CDR3 length equals 19 residues. Sequencing was performed with immunoSEQ multiplex PCR; in TCRdb, only in-frame clones are kept and a portion is missing. The data hold fewer than 80,000 clones, with 75% to 90% observed a single time. The specimen was CD4+ or CD8+ T cells sorted from blood, collected in a trial of the OX40 agonist ivuxolimab. The sequence derives from an adult with an advanced solid tumor such as melanoma, head and neck, liver or kidney cancer. This chain connects TRBV5-4 to TRBJ1-6; D not resolved. CDR3 protein: CASSLGYSAGQPYNSPLHF. DNA for the CDR3: TGTGCCAGCAGCTTGGGATATTCGGCAGGTCAACCTTATAATTCACCCCTCCACTTT.